Following are 17 T cell receptor beta chains from one sample sequenced in a study of T cell responses to AZD1222 COVID-19 vaccine. Assay: immunoSEQ multiplex PCR; the TCRdb copy retains only in-frame clones and omits some. The sample records fewer than 85,000 clones, roughly nine tenths being singletons. This specimen consisted of peripheral blood, obtained on day 0 of AZD1222 vaccination. These receptors came from an adult in good health.

The chain joins TRBV27 to TRBJ2-1; TRBD1 matches 8 bases. The CDR3 consists of 14 residues. The germline gives CDR1 MNHEY, CDR2 SMNVEV (reference sequence). V lost 6 bases to trimming and J lost 3 bases; unmatched junction nucleotides: 4. The DNA for the CDR3 is TGTGCCAGCAGGGACAGGGCTTACTACAATGAGCAGTTCTTC. It is translated as CASRDRAYYNEQFF.

The chain uses TRBV11-1 and TRBJ2-5; D unresolved. V lost 2 bases and J 3 bases, leaving 7 bases between the germline ends. CDR3 length: 13 amino acids. The V gene's germline CDR1 is SGHAT and CDR2 FQDESV (reference sequence). Here the CDR3 reads CASSLPREETQYF. CDR3 nucleotides: TGTGCCAGCAGCTTACCTAGAGAAGAGACCCAGTACTTC.

This clone was observed a single time. In DNA, the CDR3 is TGTGCCAGCAGCTCCGACAGAAGTAGCAATCAGCCCCAGCATTTT. It specifies CASSSDRSSNQPQHF. The chain couples TRBV6-5 to TRBJ1-5; the D gene is possibly TRBD1 (5 bases). Germline V gene sequence: CDR1 MNHEY, CDR2 SVGAGI. This CDR3 has 15 residues. V lost 6 bases, J lost 0 bases, and 12 bases lay in between.

The genes are TRBV19 and TRBJ1-5; D is uncertain. CDR3 length equals 13 residues. Germline assignment: CDR1 LNHDA and CDR2 SQIVND (reference sequence). Trimming took 6 bases from V and 0 from J, leaving 6 bases between them. The CDR3 bases are TGTGCCAGTAGGAAGGATAGCAATCAGCCCCAGCATTTT. Protein sequence: CASRKDSNQPQHF.

V is TRBV2 and J is TRBJ1-6; tentatively, D is TRBD1 (6 bases). V was clipped by 8 bases and J by 7 bases, with 15 bases between them. The CDR3 loop spans 14 amino acids. Germline lookup yields CDR1 SNHLY and CDR2 FYNNEI. The chain's CDR3 is CASGPGGVNSPLHF. CDR3 nucleotide sequence: TGTGCCAGCGGCCCGGGGGGCGTAAATTCACCCCTCCACTTT. Together with reference TRBV2 and TRBJ1-6, the CDR3 gives the full variable domain: EPEVTQTPSHQVTQMGQEVILRCVPISNHLYFYWYRQILGQKVEFLVSFYNNEISEKSEIFDDQFSVERPDGSNFTLKIRSTKLEDSAMYFCASGPGGVNSPLHFGNGTRLTVT.

The chain recombines TRBV12-3 or TRBV12-4 with TRBJ1-5; D gene ambiguous. The germline V and J ends were trimmed by 4 bases and 5 bases, with 9 bases remaining between them. There are 13 residues in the CDR3. CDR3 DNA: TGTGCCAGCAGTTCCCCCGGGTATCAGCCCCAGCATTTT. Translated, it gives CASSSPGYQPQHF.

The CDR3 sequence: CASSQGADTQYF. As DNA, the CDR3 is TGTGCCAGCAGTCAAGGTGCAGATACGCAGTATTTT. The chain is built from TRBV25-1 and TRBJ2-3, with D hard to call. Germline CDR1 and CDR2: MGHDK and SYGVNS. CDR3 size: 12 residues. Trimming removed 5 bases from V and 4 bases from J, with 7 bases in between.

The chain employs TRBV5-1 and TRBJ2-7, with D unclear. Trimming took 0 bases from V and 0 from J, leaving 7 bases between them. This CDR3 has 14 amino acids. CDR1 is SGHRS and CDR2 is YFSETQ in the germline V gene. This CDR3 is CASSLEGFSYEQYF. As DNA, the CDR3 is TGCGCCAGCAGCTTGGAGGGTTTCTCCTACGAGCAGTACTTC.

V usage is TRBV19 and J usage is TRBJ1-3, with a tentative D call TRBD1 (5 bases). CDR1 is LNHDA and CDR2 is SQIVND in the germline V gene (reference sequence). V was clipped by 7 bases and J by 5 bases, with 15 bases between them. The CDR3 covers 14 residues. CDR3 region: CASTTTGTRNTIYF. The CDR3 region has the DNA TGTGCCAGTACGACGACCGGGACCCGAAACACCATATATTTT.

The chain recombines TRBV6-5 with TRBJ2-7, with a weak D call TRBD2 (5 bases). The CDR3 contains 14 residues. In germline, CDR1 is MNHEY, CDR2 SVGAGI. Trimming cost V 4 bases and J 3 bases, with 13 bases left between them. CDR3 loop: CASSSTGGRYEQYF. CDR3 sequence (DNA): TGTGCCAGCAGTTCGACGGGCGGGCGCTACGAGCAGTACTTC.

This chain joins TRBV6-2 or TRBV6-3 and TRBJ1-4, with TRBD1 identical over 8 bases. The germline gives CDR1 MNHEY, CDR2 SVGEGT. This CDR3 spans 17 amino acids. V lost 2 bases, J lost 11 bases, and 16 bases stayed unmatched. The CDR3 nucleotides are TGTGCCAGCAGTTACCCTGGACAGGGACTCAATACGGAGAAACTGTTTTTT. Amino acids: CASSYPGQGLNTEKLFF.

V usage is TRBV5-1 and J usage is TRBJ2-3; D unresolved. Germline-derived CDR1 and CDR2 are SGHRS and YFSETQ. The V end was cut by 0 bases, the J end by 2 bases, with 7 bases between. There are 14 residues in the CDR3. The CDR3 reads CASSLARDTDTQYF. The CDR3 DNA reads as TGCGCCAGCAGCTTGGCACGAGACACAGATACGCAGTATTTT. The variable domain in full, completed from reference TRBV5-1 and TRBJ2-3, reads KAGVTQTPRYLIKTRGQQVTLSCSPISGHRSVSWYQQTPGQGLQFLFEYFSETQRNKGNFPGRFSGRQFSNSRSEMNVSTLELGDSALYLCASSLARDTDTQYFGPGTRLTVL.

This sequence joins TRBV6-5 and TRBJ2-1, with D possibly matching TRBD2 (6 bases). Germline V gene sequence: CDR1 MNHEY, CDR2 SVGAGI. The CDR3 runs 15 residues. Trimming shortened V by 6 bases and J by 0 bases, and 12 bases separated the two germline ends. The CDR3, as DNA: TGTGCCAGCAGCCGGGCGGGAAACTCCTACAATGAGCAGTTCTTC. It is translated as CASSRAGNSYNEQFF.

This clone was picked up one time. The V call is TRBV10-1, the J call TRBJ2-7; D remains ambiguous. With 4 bases removed from V and 2 bases from J, the gap between germline ends came to 18 bases. The CDR3 contains 16 residues. Germline CDR1 reads WNHNN; CDR2 reads SYGVQD (reference sequence). This CDR3 reads CASSVGADQPPYEQYF. Here the CDR3 DNA reads TGCGCCAGCAGTGTTGGCGCCGACCAACCGCCCTACGAGCAGTACTTC.

The chain joins TRBV9 to TRBJ2-7; D perhaps matches TRBD1 (6 bases). This CDR3 has 15 residues. Per germline, CDR1 SGDLS and CDR2 YYNGEE. V was clipped by 5 bases and J by 3 bases, with 18 bases between them. CDR3 in DNA: TGTGCCAGCAGTTCCCCCTCGATACAGGGCTACGAGCAGTACTTC. This encodes CASSSPSIQGYEQYF.

The V call is TRBV28, the J call TRBJ1-1; D gene uncertain. This CDR3 comprises 14 residues. The V gene lost 7 bases and the J gene lost 5 bases, with 17 bases spanning the gap. Germline lookup yields CDR1 MDHEN and CDR2 SYDVKM. CDR3 region: CASTLAIQGTEAFF. The CDR3 region has the DNA TGTGCCAGCACCTTAGCAATTCAAGGGACTGAAGCTTTCTTT.

CDR3 DNA sequence: TGTGCCATCGGGGGTGTAGGGACCTATGGCTACACCTTC. Translated: CAIGGVGTYGYTF. The chain carries TRBV10-3 and TRBJ1-2, with D possibly matching TRBD1 (5 bases). V was shortened by 8 bases and J by 4 bases, with 14 bases between the two germline ends. The CDR3 loop spans 13 amino acids. CDR1 and CDR2 (germline): ENHRY, SYGVKD.